The next 11 T cell receptor beta chains were all read from a single sample in a study of cytomegalovirus exposure and HLA in healthy donors. The PCR had 60 Vbeta and 13 Jbeta primers. The method was immunoSEQ multiplex PCR; TCRdb's version includes in-frame clones alone and lacks a portion of them. This sample's table has just over 150,000 clones. Sequencing used PBMCs. Receptors originate from a young man in good health and CMV-seronegative.

V is TRBV28 and J is TRBJ2-1, with 11 positions matching TRBD2. This CDR3 region has 17 residues. Germline loops: CDR1 MDHEN, CDR2 SYDVKM. J gave up 7 bases and V 7 bases, and 15 bases lay outside the gene matches. Written as DNA, the CDR3 is TGTGCCAGCACCATATTCTCCGGGACTAGCGGACTTAATGAGCAGTTCTTC. Residues: CASTIFSGTSGLNEQFF.

This chain uses TRBV19 with TRBJ2-1; a weak D match, TRBD1 (6 bases). The germline V gene encodes CDR1 LNHDA and CDR2 SQIVND (reference sequence). The CDR3 extends over 13 amino acids. With 5 bases removed from V and 4 bases from J, the gap between germline ends came to 9 bases. The CDR3 nucleotides read TGTGCCAGTAGTGTCGGACAGTACAATGAGCAGTTCTTC. Protein product: CASSVGQYNEQFF. Full variable domain (rest looked up from reference TRBV19 and TRBJ2-1): DGGITQSPKYLFRKEGQNVTLSCEQNLNHDAMYWYRQDPGQGLRLIYYSQIVNDFQKGDIAEGYSVSREKKESFPLTVTSAQKNPTAFYLCASSVGQYNEQFFGPGTRLTVL.

The chain combines TRBV27 with TRBJ1-2, with TRBD1 matching over 9 bases. The CDR3 is 15 residues long. J lost 6 bases, V lost 4 bases, and 9 bases had no gene match. Germline CDR1 MNHEY, CDR2 SMNVEV (reference sequence). The CDR3 nucleotides read TGTGCCAGCAGTTACACAGGGGGCGCAGTCAATGGCTACACCTTC. Its protein is CASSYTGGAVNGYTF.

This chain uses TRBV28 with TRBJ1-5; D may be TRBD1 (6 bases). Per the germline V gene, CDR1 is MDHEN and CDR2 is SYDVKM. Trimming removed 6 bases from V and 5 bases from J, with 14 bases in between. This CDR3 spans 14 amino acids. The chain's CDR3 is CASSPGTYDQPQHF. In DNA form, the CDR3 reads TGTGCCAGCAGCCCCGGGACATACGATCAGCCCCAGCATTTT.

The V call is TRBV29-1, the J call TRBJ2-1, with 11 bases matching TRBD2. Losses at the gene ends were 7 bases for V and 8 bases for J; bases not matched to a gene: 10. Germline V gene data show CDR1 as SQVTM and CDR2 as ANQGSEA. The CDR3 is 14 amino acids. CDR3 sequence reads: CSAALAGGQDEQFF. CDR3 coding DNA: TGCAGCGCGGCATTAGCGGGAGGGCAGGATGAGCAGTTCTTC.

This chain joins TRBV4-3 and TRBJ2-7; 7 positions agree with TRBD2. The CDR3 is 15 residues long. Trimming took 7 bases from V and 5 from J; bases not matched to a gene: 14. Germline V gene sequence: CDR1 LGHNA, CDR2 YSLEER. CDR3 sequence reads: CASTVRAGEVHEQYF. CDR3 DNA: TGCGCCAGCACGGTTCGGGCGGGAGAGGTCCACGAGCAGTACTTC.

Written as DNA, the CDR3 is TGCGCCAGCAGCCACCGGACAGGGCTCCAGCCCGGAAACACCATATATTTT. Translation: CASSHRTGLQPGNTIYF. This sequence joins TRBV5-1 and TRBJ1-3; 8 nucleotides align to TRBD1. Germline assignment: CDR1 SGHRS and CDR2 YFSETQ. The trim removed 4 bases at V and 4 bases at J, leaving 13 bases unmatched. This CDR3 has 17 residues.

The V call is TRBV7-9, the J call TRBJ2-7; weak D call: TRBD1 (6 bases). This CDR3 contains 13 residues. Trimming shortened V by 3 bases and J by 7 bases, and 13 bases separated the two germline ends. Germline CDR1 and CDR2: SEHNR and FQNEAQ (reference sequence). The CDR3 nucleotides read TGTGCCAGCAGCTTGCCAGGGGATGGGGAGCAGTACTTC. It translates to CASSLPGDGEQYF.

The rearrangement uses TRBV28 and TRBJ1-2; 9 bases align to TRBD1. The CDR3 covers 15 residues. J gave up 4 bases and V 8 bases, and 11 bases lay outside the gene matches. Germline CDR1 is MDHEN and CDR2 is SYDVKM. CDR3 in DNA: TGTGCCAGCGGACCGACGGGACAGGGAGTCTATGGCTACACCTTC. This gives the protein CASGPTGQGVYGYTF.

The chain employs TRBV29-1 and TRBJ2-2, with D possibly being TRBD1 (5 bases). Germline loops: CDR1 SQVTM, CDR2 ANQGSEA. V was clipped by 6 bases and J by 4 bases, with 9 bases between them. The CDR3 is 12 amino acids. The CDR3 spells CSVRGGTGELFF. The CDR3 DNA is TGCAGCGTAAGGGGCGGCACCGGGGAGCTGTTTTTT.

The V and J genes are TRBV10-3 and TRBJ1-2; no firm D call. Per the germline V gene, CDR1 is ENHRY and CDR2 is SYGVKD. The germline V and J ends were trimmed by 3 bases and 2 bases, with 4 bases remaining between them. The length of the CDR3 is 12 residues. The CDR3 coding sequence is TGTGCCATCAGTGAACGGAACTATGGCTACACCTTC. Encoded protein: CAISERNYGYTF.